This TCR beta chain originates from a study of long-term antiretroviral therapy in people with HIV. Notes on the study in general: When set beside controls, HIV repertoires had CDR3 length ranges that were narrower. Regardless of time point, clones expanded before ART dominated the repertoire.

A remark on this clone: Its antigen is undetermined.

Investigators performed immunoSEQ version v3.0 at survey level. Profiled with immunoSEQ multiplex PCR; TCRdb holds only in-frame clones, not every one. This sample yields around 43,000 clones, of which 94% are seen a single time; around 2.1% belongs to the top ten. The clonotype was recovered from a man younger than 40 with HIV. This specimen was unsorted PBMCs, taken 9.2 years after starting antiretroviral therapy.

CDR3 sequence (DNA): TGTGCCAGCAGTTTATCGAGTGGGAGGGGTGCTTACGGGCCCACAGATACGCAGTATTTT. Its protein is CASSLSSGRGAYGPTDTQYF. The chain employs TRBV27 and TRBJ2-3, with 7 nucleotides matching TRBD2. V lost 0 bases to trimming and J lost 2 bases; unmatched junction nucleotides: 17. Germline values: CDR1 MNHEY, CDR2 SMNVEV (reference sequence). The CDR3 runs to 20 residues.